This section outlines one T cell receptor beta chain sequence together with its context. This entry is derived from a study of shared clonotypes between healthy human individuals. CDR3 length: 17 amino acids. Germline assignment: CDR1 SGHAT and CDR2 FQNNGV. V dropped 5 bases and J dropped 7; count of bases not matched to a gene: 15. The assay was run at deep level. Some clones are missing from TCRdb's copy, which holds only in-frame ones; the method was immunoSEQ multiplex PCR. The table lists over a million clones, 95% to 99% of them singletons. The receptor was isolated from a man aged 25-45 years in good health. The sequencing sample was made of naive CD4+ T cells sorted from blood. Subset given: CD45RA+ positively selected. The chain links TRBV11-2 to TRBJ2-1; 9 bases line up with TRBD2. CDR3 DNA sequence: TGTGCCAGCAGCGCACGTCCGGGATTAGCGGGAGCAAATGAGCAGTTCTTC. Amino acid sequence: CASSARPGLAGANEQFF.